Each of the 7 T cell receptor beta chains below was sequenced from the same sample in a study of cytomegalovirus exposure and HLA in healthy donors. The PCR was carried out with 60 Vbeta primers and 13 Jbeta primers. Generated by immunoSEQ multiplex PCR, the TCRdb table keeps only in-frame clones and is missing some. The data hold fewer than 200,000 clones, with around 79% observed a single time. The sample comprised PBMCs. The receptors originated from a man in his forties in good health and CMV-seronegative.

The V call is TRBV27, the J call TRBJ2-3, with 9 bases identical to TRBD1. From germline, CDR1 is MNHEY and CDR2 SMNVEV (reference sequence). The ends lost 4 bases at V and 3 bases at J; junction bases unmatched: 8. CDR3 length: 16 amino acids. CDR3 DNA sequence: TGTGCCAGCAGTTACGGGACAGGGAAGGAAACAGATACGCAGTATTTT. This translates into CASSYGTGKETDTQYF.

A few counts support this clone. The V gene is TRBV7-9, the J gene TRBJ2-7, with TRBD2 identical over 9 bases. The V and J ends lost 3 bases and 7 bases, in that order; junction bases with no gene match: 7. The V gene's germline CDR1 is SEHNR and CDR2 FQNEAQ (reference sequence). This CDR3 spans 14 amino acids. The CDR3 region has the DNA TGTGCCAGCAGCTTTGCTAGCGGGGTATGGGAGCAGTACTTC. It yields the protein CASSFASGVWEQYF.

This clone was detected a few times. V and J are TRBV30 and TRBJ1-2; weak D call: TRBD1 (5 bases). Trimming stripped 1 base from V and 2 bases from J, with 14 bases between. CDR1 GTSNPN and CDR2 SVGIG come from the germline V gene (reference sequence). The CDR3 is 15 amino acids. The CDR3 here is CAWSEGPAGNYGYTF. As DNA, the CDR3 is TGTGCCTGGAGTGAAGGCCCGGCAGGGAACTATGGCTACACCTTC.

V usage is TRBV30 and J usage is TRBJ1-2; weak D call: TRBD1 (6 bases). The germline V gene has CDR1 GTSNPN and CDR2 SVGIG (reference sequence). This CDR3 is built from 14 residues. Trimming cost V 2 bases and J 8 bases, with 18 bases left between them. The CDR3 is CAWSYTGYLRGYTF. DNA for the CDR3: TGTGCCTGGAGTTATACAGGGTATTTAAGGGGCTACACCTTC.

This clone was observed once. One junction end disagrees with the germline gene, perhaps due to a read error. The chain carries TRBV7-7 and TRBJ2-5; D might be TRBD2 (6 bases). The CDR3 spans 15 residues. Looked up from germline, CDR1 is SSHAT and CDR2 is FNYEAQ (reference sequence). DNA for the CDR3: TGTGCTAGCAGCCCCCTCGGTGGGGGGCAAGAGACCCAGTACTTC. Its protein is CASSPLGGGQETQYF. Full variable domain (rest looked up from reference TRBV7-7 and TRBJ2-5): GAGVSQSPRYKVTKRGQDVTLRCDPISSHATLYWYQQALGQGPEFLTYFNYEAQPDKSGLPSDRFSAERPEGSISTLTIQRTEQRDSAMYRCASSPLGGGQETQYFGPGTRLLVL.

V gene TRBV5-1 combines with J gene TRBJ2-3; 7 nucleotides align to TRBD1. Per germline, CDR1 SGHRS and CDR2 YFSETQ. The CDR3 has 15 residues. J was trimmed by 6 bases and V by 1 base; bases with no gene match: 8. The CDR3 region is CASSLRSGGSDTQYF. The CDR3 DNA reads TGCGCCAGCAGCTTGAGGTCAGGGGGAAGTGATACGCAGTATTTT.

The rearrangement uses TRBV6-4 and TRBJ2-2, with D possibly TRBD1 on 5 matching bases. The CDR3 is 13 residues long. V gave up 4 bases and J gave up 8 bases, with 11 bases separating them. Germline CDR1 and CDR2: MRHNA and SNTAGT. CDR3 coding DNA: TGTGCCAGCAGTGGGGGCCCTTCAGGGGAGCTGTTTTTT. It codes for CASSGGPSGELFF.